Each of the 21 T cell receptor beta chains below was sequenced from the same sample in a study of cytomegalovirus exposure and HLA in healthy donors. Researchers ran the PCR with 60 Vbeta and 13 Jbeta primers. Clones were sequenced by immunoSEQ multiplex PCR, and TCRdb holds only the in-frame ones, with some missing. Here the sample spans 100,000 to 150,000 clones, under 10% being singletons. The sample taken for sequencing was PBMCs. Receptor source: a woman aged 40 to 50 in good health and CMV-seropositive.

This clone was detected a few times. V usage is TRBV4-1 and J usage is TRBJ2-7; D unclear. The CDR3 spans 18 residues. The V and J ends lost 0 bases and 2 bases respectively, with 20 bases between them. Per the germline V gene, CDR1 is MGHRA and CDR2 is YSYEKL. The CDR3 sequence: CASSQDLLVGTAPYEQYF. Written as DNA, the CDR3 is TGCGCCAGCAGCCAAGATTTGCTCGTCGGTACAGCCCCCTACGAGCAGTACTTC.

The chain combines TRBV5-1 with TRBJ2-1; the D is unclear. The CDR3 covers 16 residues. CDR1 and CDR2 (germline): SGHRS, YFSETQ. V lost 1 base, J lost 3 bases, and 14 bases lay in between. The CDR3, as DNA: TGCGCCAGCAGCTTGTCCCCTCTGCGGCTCTACAATGAGCAGTTCTTC. It specifies CASSLSPLRLYNEQFF.

This clone was observed a handful of times. The chain is built from TRBV29-1 and TRBJ1-1; D gene uncertain. This CDR3 has 13 residues. Germline loops: CDR1 SQVTM, CDR2 ANQGSEA. Trimming left V 4 bases short and J 0 bases short, with 9 bases between. The CDR3 nucleotides read TGCAGCGTTGGCGGCGGGATGAACACTGAAGCTTTCTTT. Protein sequence: CSVGGGMNTEAFF.

The table lists this clone with a few counts. V is TRBV6-5 and J is TRBJ2-1; 12 bases map to TRBD2. The CDR3 is made up of 16 amino acids. Unmatched junction bases numbered 5, after V lost 0 bases and J lost 8 bases. CDR1 is MNHEY, CDR2 SVGAGI, per germline. The CDR3 loop reads CASSYSLAGGPDEQFF. The CDR3 DNA is TGTGCCAGCAGTTACTCCCTAGCGGGGGGGCCCGATGAGCAGTTCTTC.

V is TRBV2 and J is TRBJ2-5, with D hard to call. V was pared by 5 bases and J by 5 bases, with 12 bases between. The CDR3 length is 13 residues. CDR1 and CDR2 from the germline V gene are SNHLY and FYNNEI. The CDR3 sequence is CASSFNSWETQYF. The DNA of the CDR3 is TGTGCCAGCAGTTTTAATAGCTGGGAGACCCAGTACTTC. The whole variable domain, filled in from reference TRBV2 and TRBJ2-5, reads EPEVTQTPSHQVTQMGQEVILRCVPISNHLYFYWYRQILGQKVEFLVSFYNNEISEKSEIFDDQFSVERPDGSNFTLKIRSTKLEDSAMYFCASSFNSWETQYFGPGTRLLVL.

This clone was found a few times. The V and J genes are TRBV29-1 and TRBJ2-5; weak D call: TRBD1 (6 bases). V dropped 4 bases and J dropped 5 bases, with 14 bases sitting between them. Germline CDR1 and CDR2: SQVTM and ANQGSEA. The CDR3 is 13 amino acids. DNA for the CDR3: TGCAGCGTTGGGGGCACAGGGCAGGAGACCCAGTACTTC. The encoded protein is CSVGGTGQETQYF. The complete variable domain, with remaining parts taken from reference TRBV29-1 and TRBJ2-5, reads SAVISQKPSRDICQRGTSLTIQCQVDSQVTMMFWYRQQPGQSLTLIATANQGSEATYESGFVIDKFPISRPNLTFSTLTVSNMSPEDSSIYLCSVGGTGQETQYFGPGTRLLVL.

The rearrangement uses TRBV5-1 and TRBJ1-1; D is possibly TRBD1 (6 bases). V was trimmed by 5 bases and J by 6 bases, leaving 17 bases between them. The CDR3 totals 14 residues. Germline V gives CDR1 SGHRS, CDR2 YFSETQ. The CDR3 here is CASRWAGAVSEAFF. The CDR3 DNA is TGCGCCAGCAGATGGGCAGGGGCCGTGTCTGAAGCTTTCTTT.

In this sample, this clone turned up a few times. The chain has TRBV7-6 and TRBJ2-2; 10 nucleotides match TRBD2. The CDR3 runs 17 residues. After removal of 4 bases from V and 5 bases from J, the junction contained 10 bases not matched to a gene. CDR1 and CDR2 from the germline V gene are SGHVS and FNYEAQ. The CDR3 DNA is TGTGCCAGCAGCTCAATAGCGGGGGGTTTCGATACCGGGGAGCTGTTTTTT. Translating it yields CASSSIAGGFDTGELFF. Full variable domain (remainder filled in from reference TRBV7-6 and TRBJ2-2): GAGVSQSPRYKVTKRGQDVALRCDPISGHVSLYWYRQALGQGPEFLTYFNYEAQQDKSGLPNDRFSAERPEGSISTLTIQRTEQRDSAMYRCASSSIAGGFDTGELFFGEGSRLTVL.

The chain joins TRBV25-1 to TRBJ2-1; possibly TRBD2 for D (7 bases). The germline V gene encodes CDR1 MGHDK and CDR2 SYGVNS. CDR3 size: 14 residues. Deletions cut 6 bases from V and 5 bases from J, with 14 bases between. The chain's CDR3 is CASRLGGVHNEQFF. The CDR3 nucleotides are TGTGCCAGCAGATTAGGGGGGGTTCACAATGAGCAGTTCTTC.

This clone was seen a few times. V usage is TRBV5-1 and J usage is TRBJ2-2; tentative D call: TRBD1 (6 bases). V lost 5 bases and J 6 bases, leaving 11 bases between the germline ends. CDR1 and CDR2 from the germline V gene are SGHRS and YFSETQ. The CDR3 is made up of 13 amino acids. The CDR3 region is CASSTQGSGELFF. DNA of the CDR3: TGCGCCAGCAGTACACAGGGTTCCGGGGAGCTGTTTTTT.

This clone was seen a handful of times. The gene calls are TRBV7-9 and TRBJ1-3; no clear D gene. The CDR3 has 14 amino acids. Germline V CDR1 and CDR2: SEHNR, FQNEAQ (reference sequence). V shed 5 bases and J shed 4 bases, with 12 bases lying between them. CDR3 bases: TGTGCCAGCAGCCCCGATGAGTCCGGAAACACCATATATTTT. This sequence encodes CASSPDESGNTIYF.

The gene calls are TRBV19 and TRBJ2-2, with 8 bases identical to TRBD1. This CDR3 is 15 amino acids long. V trimming: 7 bases; J trimming: 7 bases; junction bases outside the gene matches: 11. Germline CDR1 LNHDA, CDR2 SQIVND (reference sequence). CDR3 coding DNA: TGTGCCAGTACCCAAACCAGGGGGCATGACGGGGAGCTGTTTTTT. Protein product: CASTQTRGHDGELFF.

This clone was picked up a small number of times. The CDR3 nucleotides are TGTGCCAGTAACCACCGGGACAGGGGAAATCACTACACCTTC. Protein: CASNHRDRGNHYTF. V usage is TRBV19 and J usage is TRBJ1-2, with 10 bases fitting TRBD1. The CDR3 extends over 14 amino acids. Germline V gene sequence: CDR1 LNHDA, CDR2 SQIVND (reference sequence). V shed 7 bases and J 10 bases; nucleotides not matched to a gene: 12.

The chain uses TRBV25-1 and TRBJ1-1; a weak D match, TRBD1 (5 bases). Germline V lookup: CDR1 MGHDK, CDR2 SYGVNS. V lost 4 bases, J lost 4 bases, and 25 bases lay in between. This CDR3 spans 18 amino acids. The CDR3 nucleotides are TGTGCCAGCAGTGGTCAGGGAGGCGGTATCTCCATCTCCACTGAAGCTTTCTTT. This sequence encodes CASSGQGGGISISTEAFF.

The chain links TRBV9 to TRBJ2-3, with 8 positions matching TRBD2. The CDR3 extends over 14 amino acids. CDR1 and CDR2 (germline): SGDLS, YYNGEE. The V gene end was trimmed by 9 bases and the J gene end by 7 bases; junction bases not matched to a gene: 13. This CDR3 is CATISGTRPYTQYF. The CDR3 DNA follows: TGTGCCACTATATCCGGGACTAGACCCTATACGCAGTATTTT.

The chain is built from TRBV7-8 and TRBJ2-5; 7 bases are a match to TRBD1. With V trimmed by 5 bases and J by 2 bases, 5 bases remained unmatched. CDR3 size: 14 residues. Germline lookup yields CDR1 SGHVS and CDR2 FQNEAQ. CDR3 protein: CASSLRTGQETQYF. The CDR3 DNA reads TGTGCCAGCAGCCTCAGGACAGGTCAAGAGACCCAGTACTTC.

This clone was detected a few times. This rearrangement joins TRBV14 to TRBJ1-2; the D gene is possibly TRBD1 (5 bases). V dropped 6 bases and J dropped 4 bases, with 9 bases sitting between them. The V gene's germline CDR1 is SGHDN and CDR2 FVKESK. This CDR3 is built from 12 residues. The CDR3 reads CASSRDFYGYTF. The CDR3 DNA reads as TGTGCCAGCAGTCGGGACTTCTATGGCTACACCTTC.

This chain's CDR3 is CASSRGTGAPLGYTF. The DNA for the CDR3 is TGTGCCAGCAGTCGGGGGACAGGGGCTCCCCTTGGCTACACCTTC. The rearrangement uses TRBV6-5 and TRBJ1-2, with 10 bases fitting TRBD1. J was trimmed by 7 bases and V by 5 bases; bases with no gene match: 10. This CDR3 is built from 15 residues. CDR1 is MNHEY and CDR2 is SVGAGI in the germline V gene.

This clone was detected only a few times. V gene TRBV7-3 combines with J gene TRBJ1-1; TRBD1 might be the D (5 bases). Trimming took off 5 bases at V and 12 bases at J, with 19 bases between the two ends. The germline V gene has CDR1 SGHTA and CDR2 FQGTGA. The CDR3 extends over 13 amino acids. This chain's CDR3 is CASSPGRGRGTFF. CDR3 nucleotide sequence: TGTGCCAGCAGCCCAGGGCGGGGAAGAGGGACTTTCTTT.

This clone was detected a few times. The gene calls are TRBV4-1 and TRBJ2-3; perhaps TRBD2 as D (5 bases). The CDR3 is 14 residues long. With 4 bases removed from V and 5 bases from J, the gap between germline ends came to 13 bases. Germline V CDR1 and CDR2: MGHRA, YSYEKL. CDR3 bases: TGCGCCAGCAGCCTGAAGGACTGGGGAGATACGCAGTATTTT. It is translated as CASSLKDWGDTQYF.

The rearrangement links TRBV5-5 to TRBJ2-7; TRBD2 matches at 11 bases. This CDR3 is built from 18 residues. The germline gives CDR1 SGHKS, CDR2 YYEKEE (reference sequence). The junction had 13 bases not matched to a gene; V was cut back by 4 bases and J by 1 base. The CDR3 is CASSARGLAASGSYEQYF. CDR3 nucleotides: TGTGCCAGCAGCGCGAGGGGACTAGCGGCATCGGGATCCTACGAGCAGTACTTC.